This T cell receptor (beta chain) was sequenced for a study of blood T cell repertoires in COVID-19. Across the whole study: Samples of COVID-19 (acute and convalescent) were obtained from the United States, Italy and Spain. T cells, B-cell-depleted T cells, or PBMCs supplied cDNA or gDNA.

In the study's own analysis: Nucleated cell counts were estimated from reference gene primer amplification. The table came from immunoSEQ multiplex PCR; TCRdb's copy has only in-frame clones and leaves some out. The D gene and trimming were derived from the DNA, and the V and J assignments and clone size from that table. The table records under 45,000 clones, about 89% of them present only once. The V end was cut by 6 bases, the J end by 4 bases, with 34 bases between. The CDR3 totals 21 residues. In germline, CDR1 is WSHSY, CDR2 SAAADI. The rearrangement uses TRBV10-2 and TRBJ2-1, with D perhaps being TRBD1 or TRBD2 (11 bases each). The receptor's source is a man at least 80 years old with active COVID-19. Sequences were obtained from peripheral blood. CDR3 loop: CASRRTGGGGTSGSFYNEQFF. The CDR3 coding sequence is TGCGCCAGCAGACGGACAGGGGGCGGGGGCACTAGCGGGAGCTTTTACAATGAGCAGTTCTTC.